This T cell receptor beta chain was captured in a study of shared clonotypes between healthy human individuals. V was cut by 4 bases and J by 6 bases, with 11 bases left in between. CDR1 SNHLY and CDR2 FYNNEI come from the germline V gene. The CDR3 length is 13 residues. The assay was immunoSEQ multiplex PCR, and TCRdb's table has in-frame clones only and misses some. In the table there are fewer than 1.8 million clones, approximately 98.5% of which are singletons. What was sequenced was naive CD4+ T cells sorted from blood. This sample's subset: CD45RA+ positively selected. This clonotype was sampled from a man aged 25-40 years in good health. This sequence joins TRBV2 and TRBJ2-3; D uncertain. Here the CDR3 DNA reads TGTGCCAGCAGTGTTTTTAGAATGGATACGCAGTATTTT. Its translation: CASSVFRMDTQYF.